This T cell receptor (beta chain) emerged from a study of graft-versus-host responses after intestinal transplantation. Study background: Every recipient had anti-thymocyte globulin induction and approximately three years of tacrolimus plus steroids. Study-wide points: The study associated peak circulating GvH clone levels with early post-transplant HvG declines.

Clones were read by immunoSEQ multiplex PCR, and TCRdb kept only the in-frame ones, dropping some. The sample shows about 5,500 clones, about 29% of them seen only once. The germline V gene encodes CDR1 SNHLY and CDR2 FYNNEI. The length of the CDR3 is 12 residues. V was shortened by 3 bases and J by 4 bases, with 5 bases between the two germline ends. Labeling with CFSE marked approximately 200,000 responder cells, which were plated with approximately 200,000 irradiated, violet-dye-labeled stimulator cells. Dividing CFSE-low CD3+CD4+ and CD3+CD8+ responders were isolated by sorting after the reaction.

The clonotype originates from a human patient who was an organ donor for intestinal transplantation. This chain joins TRBV2 and TRBJ2-3; D call uncertain. The input for sequencing was alloreactive CD4+ T cells from a mixed lymphocyte reaction culture, taken before transplantation. Subset described: CFSE-low proliferating T cells sorted from roughly six-day pre-transplant mixed lymphocyte reaction (GvH or HvG direction). CDR3 in DNA: TGTGCCAGCAGTGATAAAGCAGATACGCAGTATTTT. This codes for CASSDKADTQYF.